This T cell receptor beta chain originates from a study of post-analysis software for immune sequencing data. Study background: The cohort encompassed relapsing-remitting, secondary progressive and progressive-relapsing multiple sclerosis disease courses. Whole-study results and caveats: Significantly lower normalized Chao1 diversity was seen in multiple sclerosis patients than in controls. Roughly five TRBV segments were more frequent in patients than controls; TRBV5-6, TRBV5-1 and TRBV20-1 belonged to this group.

Unique molecular identifiers tagged the TCR beta cDNA libraries. Input of about 0.95 to 10 million T cells yielded a few hundred thousand cDNA molecules. TCRdb used MiXCR to reprocess the PCR reads, holding one entry per CDR3 protein. The sample has about 200,000 distinct CDR3 sequences, roughly 28% seen once; the top ten hold nearly 3.5%. This CDR3 has 15 amino acids. Trimming took 6 bases from V and 2 from J, leaving 14 bases between them. In germline, CDR1 is MDHEN, CDR2 SYDVKM. In regard to this clonotype: Its antigen is not known.

The TCR was taken from a girl aged 2-17 years with multiple sclerosis. This chain joins TRBV28 and TRBJ2-1; D unclear. The sequencing input was blood. The CDR3 sequence: CASSYTVRTYNEQFF. The DNA of the CDR3 is TGTGCCAGCAGCTACACCGTGCGGACCTACAATGAGCAGTTCTTC.